This T cell receptor beta chain was sequenced for a study of OX40 agonist ivuxolimab in advanced cancers. Study information: Among those enrolled, mean age was roughly 55 years (range about 23 to 90) and 75% to 85% were male. Study results and limitations: There were, on average, more expanded clones in CD8+ T cells than in CD4+. At 0.1-3.0 mg/kg, partial responders had clonal expansion among the lowest observed. CD4+ and CD8+ blood T cells expanded clonally by week 6 at 0.1 to 3.0 mg/kg.

This clone appeared a single time. Its antigen is undetermined. TCRdb keeps only in-frame clones here, not all; method: immunoSEQ multiplex PCR. In the table there are 30,000 to 45,000 clones, roughly four fifths of which are singletons. The CDR3 is 15 amino acids. Germline CDR1 is SQVTM and CDR2 is ANQGSEA. The ends were cut back, 6 bases at V and 0 bases at J, with 15 bases in the middle. The chain employs TRBV29-1 and TRBJ2-1, with D perhaps matching TRBD1 (6 bases). The TCR was taken from an adult with an advanced solid tumor such as melanoma, head and neck, liver or kidney cancer. The sample consisted of CD4+ or CD8+ T cells sorted from blood, taken in a trial of the OX40 agonist ivuxolimab. The CDR3 nucleotides are TGCAGCGTGACCCGACAGGTTCCCTCCTACAATGAGCAGTTCTTC. Amino acid sequence: CSVTRQVPSYNEQFF.